The sequence of this T cell receptor beta chain was determined in a study of blood T cell repertoires in COVID-19. Across the study: Italy, Spain and the United States were the sources of the convalescent and acute COVID-19 samples. PBMCs, B-cell-depleted T cells, or T cells provided the cDNA or gDNA that made up the material.

Original methodology: It was from reference gene primer amplification that nucleated cell counts were estimated. TCRdb's table, derived via immunoSEQ multiplex PCR, lists solely in-frame clones and lacks some. D and trimming were read from the DNA, whereas the V and J calls and clone size are those reported in that table. The sample carries 80,000 to 100,000 clones, 75% to 90% recorded once. The CDR3 covers 12 residues. The germline V gene encodes CDR1 MDHEN and CDR2 SYDVKM. V was trimmed by 6 bases and J by 5 bases, leaving 10 bases between them. What was sequenced was peripheral blood. The gene calls are TRBV28 and TRBJ1-2; D gene uncertain. The sequence derives from a human donor with active COVID-19. The donor label of this sample is uncertain. Here the CDR3 reads CASRLTEYGYTF. In DNA form, the CDR3 reads TGTGCCAGCAGGCTGACTGAGTATGGCTACACCTTC.